This T cell receptor beta chain comes out of a study of vaccination and CD4 T cells after COVID-19. Across the study: Participants were given two doses of BNT162b2 or mRNA-1273 vaccine. Study observations and caveats: It was found that, in convalescent patients, 304 of 307 vaccine-specific clones were spike mono-reactive.

About this clonotype itself: Antigen unknown.

Oncomine TCR Beta short-read sequencing was applied to DNA from cultured CD4+ T cells. In TCRdb, the PCR reads were re-called with MiXCR into one record per CDR3 protein. The sample records about 17,000 distinct CDR3 sequences, under 55% being singletons. Trimming cost V 6 bases and J 1 base, with 9 bases left between them. Germline CDR1 MNHEY, CDR2 SMNVEV (reference sequence). The CDR3 is made up of 13 amino acids. Treatment defined: roughly 10-day PBMC culture with coronavirus spike peptide pools or control peptides (ViraFEST assay). The starting material was CD4+ T cells from blood, cultured in vitro, obtained before SARS-CoV-2 vaccination. The chain couples TRBV27 to TRBJ1-2; D is unresolved. This clonotype was sampled from a human donor who had recovered from COVID-19. CDR3: CASRSRLNYGYTF. The CDR3 DNA reads TGTGCCAGCAGATCCAGACTTAACTATGGCTACACCTTC.